This T cell receptor (beta chain) derives from a study of blood T cell repertoires in COVID-19. Study-level information: Sites in the United States, Italy and Spain provided acute and convalescent COVID-19 samples.

Assay: immunoSEQ multiplex PCR; the TCRdb copy retains only in-frame clones and omits some. The repertoire includes about 46,000 clones, 75% to 90% of them detected once, and 15% to 20% sits in the top ten. This clonotype was obtained from a human donor in a cohort sampled during active COVID-19. The sequenced material came from peripheral blood.

The CDR3 sequence: CASSWGGAEKLFF. DNA for the CDR3: TGTGCCAGCAGTTGGGGGGGCGCGGAAAAACTGTTTTTT. V and J are TRBV28 and TRBJ1-4, with TRBD1 as a possible D gene (6 bases). This CDR3 is 13 amino acids long. Germline V gives CDR1 MDHEN, CDR2 SYDVKM. V lost 4 bases and J 8 bases, leaving 11 bases between the germline ends.